The source of this TCR beta chain is a study of persistence of HIV-infected CD4 T cells. Study background: A couple of participants gave one leukapheresis sample; others gave up to roughly 180 mL blood repeatedly.

Stimulation used about 9.2 ug/mL lysate from CMV-infected fibroblasts. Memory cells lacking CD40L and CD69 with high CD45RO were sorted. Anti-CD28/CD49d costimulation, CD40-blocking antibody and enfuvirtide were given to CD8-depleted PBMCs for less than 20 hours. On this clone: The antigen is undetermined.

The immunoSEQ assay was version 4, run in survey mode. Some clones are missing from TCRdb's copy, which holds only in-frame ones; the method was immunoSEQ multiplex PCR. The sample has tens of thousands of clones, about four fifths seen once. This specimen consisted of CD4+ T cells sorted from PBMCs after roughly 19-hour stimulation, obtained from a patient who received antiretroviral therapy. The sequence came from an adult man with HIV who was CMV-seropositive.

The CDR3 DNA is TGTGCCAGCATCATTGACAGGGGGAACTATGGCTACACCTTC. Encoded protein: CASIIDRGNYGYTF. The chain is built from TRBV6-6 and TRBJ1-2, with 9 nucleotides matching TRBD1. J gave up 2 bases and V 7 bases, and 5 bases lay outside the gene matches. This CDR3 has 14 residues. CDR1 and CDR2 (germline): MNHNY, SVGAGI (reference sequence).